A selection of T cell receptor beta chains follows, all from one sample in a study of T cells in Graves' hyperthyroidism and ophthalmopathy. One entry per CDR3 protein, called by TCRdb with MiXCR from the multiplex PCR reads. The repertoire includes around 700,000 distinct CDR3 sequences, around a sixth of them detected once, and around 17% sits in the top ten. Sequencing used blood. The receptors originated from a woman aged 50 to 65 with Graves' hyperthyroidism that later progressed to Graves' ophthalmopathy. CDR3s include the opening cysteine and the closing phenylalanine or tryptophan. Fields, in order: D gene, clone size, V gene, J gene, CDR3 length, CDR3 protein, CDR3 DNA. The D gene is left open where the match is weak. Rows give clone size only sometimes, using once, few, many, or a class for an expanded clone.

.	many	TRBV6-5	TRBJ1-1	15	CASSYSGTGGTEAFF	TGTGCCAGCAGTTACTCGGGCACGGGAGGCACTGAAGCTTTCTTT
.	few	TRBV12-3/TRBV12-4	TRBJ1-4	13	CASNAFRDEKLFF	TGTGCTAGCAATGCCTTTCGGGACGAAAAACTGTTTTTT
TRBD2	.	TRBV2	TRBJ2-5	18	CASSPEGAGGPIGETQYF	TGTGCCAGCAGCCCTGAAGGGGCGGGGGGGCCGATAGGGGAGACCCAGTACTTC
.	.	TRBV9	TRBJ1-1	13	CASGRDPNTEAFF	TGTGCCAGCGGTCGGGACCCTAACACTGAAGCTTTCTTT
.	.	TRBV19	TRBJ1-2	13	CASSISGARGYTF	TGTGCCAGTAGTATCTCGGGGGCGCGCGGCTACACCTTC
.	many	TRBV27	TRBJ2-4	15	CASANPRGHENIQYF	TGTGCCAGCGCTAACCCTCGGGGGCATGAAAACATTCAGTACTTC
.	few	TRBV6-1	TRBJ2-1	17	CASSEAPRDLPYNEQFF	TGTGCCAGCAGTGAAGCTCCCCGGGACTTACCCTACAATGAGCAGTTCTTC
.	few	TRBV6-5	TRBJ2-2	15	CASSYIGGGVGELFF	TGTGCCAGCAGTTATATAGGGGGGGGGGTCGGGGAGCTGTTTTTT
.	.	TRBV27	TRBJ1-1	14	CASRPRGLDTEAFF	TGTGCCAGCAGGCCGAGGGGGTTGGACACTGAAGCTTTCTTT
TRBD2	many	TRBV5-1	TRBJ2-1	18	CASSLLLYGTSGGNEQFF	TGCGCCAGCAGCTTACTTCTGTACGGGACTAGCGGGGGTAATGAGCAGTTCTTC
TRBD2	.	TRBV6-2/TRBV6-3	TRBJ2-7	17	CASSYSFGGGGGYEQYF	TGTGCCAGCAGTTACTCCTTTGGTGGCGGGGGAGGCTACGAGCAGTACTTC
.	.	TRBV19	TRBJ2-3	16	CASSIAAGGDTDTQYF	TGTGCCAGTAGTATTGCGGCAGGGGGGGACACAGATACGCAGTATTTT
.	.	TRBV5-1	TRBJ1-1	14	CASSSAQGVTEAFF	TGCGCCAGCAGCTCCGCGCAGGGAGTCACTGAAGCTTTCTTT
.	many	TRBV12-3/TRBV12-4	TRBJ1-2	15	CASSLASQGLYGYTF	TGTGCCAGCAGTTTAGCGTCACAGGGTTTGTATGGCTACACCTTC
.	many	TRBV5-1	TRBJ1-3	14	CASSLQGPGNTIYF	TGCGCCAGCAGCTTGCAGGGGCCTGGAAACACCATATATTTT
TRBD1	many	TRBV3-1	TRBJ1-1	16	CASSQDRAGGHTEAFF	TGTGCCAGCAGCCAAGATAGGGCAGGGGGGCACACTGAAGCTTTCTTT
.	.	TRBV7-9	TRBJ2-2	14	CASTGTIFTGELFF	TGTGCCAGCACCGGGACAATCTTTACCGGGGAGCTGTTTTTT
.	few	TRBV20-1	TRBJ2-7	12	CSTRETRAGQYF	TGCAGTACTAGAGAGACTAGGGCCGGGCAGTACTTC
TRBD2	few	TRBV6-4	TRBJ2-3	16	CASSYKAGGLSDTQYF	TGTGCCAGCAGTTACAAAGCGGGGGGGCTCTCAGATACGCAGTATTTT
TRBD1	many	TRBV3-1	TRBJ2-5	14	CASSLNRGWETQYF	TGTGCCAGCAGCCTTAACAGGGGGTGGGAGACCCAGTACTTC
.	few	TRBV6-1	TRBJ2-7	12	CASLMTGYEQYF	TGTGCCAGTCTGATGACAGGTTACGAGCAGTACTTC
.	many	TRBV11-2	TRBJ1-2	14	CASSLEADLYGYTF	TGTGCCAGCAGCTTAGAAGCGGATCTTTATGGCTACACCTTC
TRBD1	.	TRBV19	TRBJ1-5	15	CASIKTGDGNQPQHF	TGTGCCAGTATCAAGACAGGGGATGGCAATCAGCCCCAGCATTTT
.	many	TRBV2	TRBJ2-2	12	CASSVYTGELFF	TGTGCCAGCAGTGTCTACACCGGGGAGCTGTTTTTT
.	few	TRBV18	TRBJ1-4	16	CASSPGVGPTNEKLFF	TGTGCCAGCTCACCGGGCGTAGGCCCCACTAATGAAAAACTGTTTTTT
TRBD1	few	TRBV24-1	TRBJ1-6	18	CATSVNPKRDRDNSPLHF	TGTGCCACCAGTGTTAACCCTAAAAGGGACAGGGATAATTCACCCCTCCACTTT
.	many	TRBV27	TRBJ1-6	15	CASSSGLRDNSPLHF	TGTGCCAGCAGTTCAGGACTGAGGGATAATTCACCCCTCCACTTT
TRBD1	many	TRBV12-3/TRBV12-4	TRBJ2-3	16	CASSTRQGEGLDTQYF	TGTGCCAGCAGTACTCGACAGGGGGAGGGTTTGGATACGCAGTATTTT
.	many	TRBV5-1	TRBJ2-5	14	CASSLIGWERTQYF	TGCGCCAGCAGCTTAATAGGGTGGGAGAGGACCCAGTACTTC
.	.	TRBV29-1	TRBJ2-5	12	CSVARGDGAQYF	TGCAGCGTTGCTCGAGGGGACGGGGCCCAGTACTTC
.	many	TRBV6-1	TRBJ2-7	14	CASSGQGGPYEQYF	TGTGCCAGCAGTGGACAGGGAGGCCCCTACGAGCAGTACTTC
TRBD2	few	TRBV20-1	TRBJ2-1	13	CSAERGAYNEQFF	TGCAGTGCCGAGCGGGGGGCCTACAATGAGCAGTTCTTC
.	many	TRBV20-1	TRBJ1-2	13	CSARSGTFYGYTF	TGCAGTGCTAGGAGTGGAACCTTCTATGGCTACACCTTC
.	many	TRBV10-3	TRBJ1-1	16	CAISESVPTTNTEAFF	TGTGCCATCAGTGAGTCGGTACCCACCACAAACACTGAAGCTTTCTTT
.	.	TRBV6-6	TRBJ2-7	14	CASTYYRGNYEQYF	TGTGCCAGCACCTACTATAGGGGGAACTACGAGCAGTACTTC
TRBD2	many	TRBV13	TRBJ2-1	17	CASSQYGLAGGHNEQFF	TGTGCCAGCAGCCAGTATGGACTAGCGGGGGGTCACAATGAGCAGTTCTTC
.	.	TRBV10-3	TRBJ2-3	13	CAISDEAADTQYF	TGTGCCATCAGTGATGAAGCAGCAGATACGCAGTATTTT
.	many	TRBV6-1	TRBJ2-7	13	CASWRGTSYEQYF	TGTGCCAGTTGGCGGGGCACCTCCTACGAGCAGTACTTC
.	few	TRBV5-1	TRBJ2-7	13	CASSLGGEDEQYF	TGCGCCAGCAGCTTGGGGGGAGAAGACGAGCAGTACTTC
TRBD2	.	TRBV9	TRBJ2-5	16	CASSLRGSGGQETQYF	TGTGCCAGCAGCCTCCGGGGTAGCGGGGGACAAGAGACCCAGTACTTC
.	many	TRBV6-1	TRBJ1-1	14	CASSEAGGRTEAFF	TGTGCCAGCAGTGAAGCGGGGGGGCGGACTGAAGCTTTCTTT
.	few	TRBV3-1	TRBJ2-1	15	CASSQRVGVNNEQFF	TGTGCCAGCAGCCAACGAGTGGGGGTGAACAATGAGCAGTTCTTC
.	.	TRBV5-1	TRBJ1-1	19	CASSLPIPGRRQLDTEAFF	TGCGCCAGCAGCTTGCCAATACCGGGACGGAGGCAGTTGGACACTGAAGCTTTCTTT
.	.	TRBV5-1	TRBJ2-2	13	CASSISWTGELFF	TGCGCCAGCAGTATTAGCTGGACCGGGGAGCTGTTTTTT